This passage covers 4 T cell receptor beta chains from one sample sequenced in a study of T cell responses to AZD1222 COVID-19 vaccine listed by TCRdb under 2021. The time point label corresponds to: about 28 days (+/-7) after the second vaccine dose. The library came from the immunoSEQ multiplex PCR assay. Imported from immuneACCESS, the table was reduced by TCRdb to in-frame sequences with V and J called. These copies leave out some clones; in studies compared against another copy, an unresolved V gene accounts for under half, and the cause of the remainder is not known. Counted in this sample were some 60,000 clones; about 80% of them appeared once. The top ten hold over 3% of the sample. The sequenced sample was peripheral blood, obtained 28 days after the second AZD1222 dose. These receptors came from an adult who received the AZD1222 COVID-19 vaccine.

This sequence joins TRBV2 and TRBJ1-2; 8 positions match TRBD1. The CDR3 loop spans 14 amino acids. V was pared by 2 bases and J by 7 bases, with 6 bases of the junction left unmatched. Per germline, CDR1 SNHLY and CDR2 FYNNEI. CDR3: CASSETGGRSGYTF. CDR3 sequence (DNA): TGTGCCAGCAGTGAAACAGGGGGGAGGTCTGGCTACACCTTC.

The gene calls are TRBV28 and TRBJ1-3, with D perhaps matching TRBD1 (6 bases). Germline lookup yields CDR1 MDHEN and CDR2 SYDVKM. The CDR3 covers 16 residues. V gave up 4 bases and J gave up 2 bases, with 15 bases separating them. The chain's CDR3 is CASSSSKGETGNTIYF. The CDR3 DNA reads TGTGCCAGCAGTTCCTCGAAGGGGGAGACTGGAAACACCATATATTTT.

This clone was seen more than once but under ten times. The chain is built from TRBV10-3 and TRBJ1-2; 9 bases agree with TRBD1. The germline V gene encodes CDR1 ENHRY and CDR2 SYGVKD. V lost 7 bases, J lost 2 bases, and 2 bases stayed unmatched. The CDR3 runs to 13 residues. CDR3: CAIKGQGNYGYTF. The CDR3 DNA reads as TGTGCCATCAAAGGACAGGGGAACTATGGCTACACCTTC.

The rearrangement links TRBV7-8 to TRBJ2-1; D remains unclear. CDR1 and CDR2 (germline): SGHVS, FQNEAQ. CDR3 length: 14 residues. V was pared by 3 bases and J by 4 bases, with 10 bases between. CDR3 amino acids: CASSFGIEYNEQFF. CDR3 nucleotides: TGTGCCAGCAGCTTCGGTATAGAGTACAATGAGCAGTTCTTC.